This TCR beta chain was sequenced in a study of blood T cell repertoires in COVID-19 (dated by TCRdb to the early 2020s). In the study overall: Samples covering the acute and convalescent phases of COVID-19 were provided by collaborators in the United States, Italy and Spain. The prospective study material was composed of cDNA or gDNA derived from T cells, B-cell-depleted T cells, or PBMCs. The dataset comprised deeply sampled blood TCRbeta repertoires from subjects exposed to, actively infected with, or recovered from COVID-19. A freely available public database, intended as a resource for researchers studying the immune response to SARS-CoV-2, is where the repertoires were released. Samples were obtained from the ongoing ImmuneRACE study (first 160 participants) and from some 1,200 subjects provided by 6 global collaborators. Nearly every sample came with metadata listing a de-identified subject ID, COVID-19 status, age in years and sex. Where HLA class I and class II types were available, the types were taken from metadata supplied by the sample provider, not from assay-based typing. Summary of the overall study and its limitations: Clinical and demographic metadata were provided uncurated, with the amount varying by source and participant.

TCRbeta CDR3 regions were amplified from genomic DNA using the immunoSEQ Assay, a bias-controlled multiplex PCR. As for the authors' bioinformatics: The number of nucleated cells in each sample was estimated by amplification of reference gene primers within the assay. Sequence reads were collapsed and filtered to measure the absolute abundance of every unique TCRbeta CDR3 rearrangement. For each sample, productive Simpson clonality was calculated as the square root of Simpson's diversity index across productive rearrangements. The immuneACCESS repertoire file appears here via TCRdb, limited to in-frame rearrangements. These files lack a portion of the clones; in checked studies, under half of the deficit traces to unresolved V genes, and the cause of the others is not known. V and J calls plus clone size are reproduced from that table; the DNA served to infer D and trimming. Here the sample has fewer than 500,000 clones; 81% occur a single time. Jointly, the top ten make up around 1% of the sample.

Trimming takes 3 bases off V and 0 bases off J; junction bases not matched to a gene: 6. Its CDR3 holds 15 amino acids, cysteine through phenylalanine. Kept here is only the CDR3 DNA, which spans 45 bases and is read in frame from base 1. CDR1 and CDR2, per the germline V gene (reference sequence), are GTSNPN and SVGIG. As to this clone: Its antigen target is currently unknown. Base qualities are not at hand, and no much larger clone is one base apart.

The collaborating institutions used their own protocols to collect whole blood in K2EDTA tubes. For TCRbeta analysis, collaborators shipped samples as frozen whole blood, isolated PBMCs, or DNA extracted from either of those sample types. Recombination linked TRBV30 to TRBJ1-1; the junction holds 8 bases that match TRBD1. The sequenced sample was peripheral blood. The clonotype originates from a human donor with acute or convalescent COVID-19. The donor label of this sample is uncertain. The base sequence is TGTGCCTGGAGAGCAGGGGGCAGGGTGAACACTGAAGCTTTCTTT. Translated, it gives CAWRAGGRVNTEAFF.